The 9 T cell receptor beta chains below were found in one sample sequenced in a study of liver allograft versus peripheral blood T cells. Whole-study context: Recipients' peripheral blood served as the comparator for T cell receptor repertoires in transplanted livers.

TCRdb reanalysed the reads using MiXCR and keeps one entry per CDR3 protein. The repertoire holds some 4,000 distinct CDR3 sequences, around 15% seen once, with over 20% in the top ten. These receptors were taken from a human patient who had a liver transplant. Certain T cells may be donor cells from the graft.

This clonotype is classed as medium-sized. CDR3 residues: CASSIALGTGDLKGNTIYF. In DNA, the CDR3 is TGTGCCAGTAGTATAGCCCTTGGGACAGGGGATTTAAAAGGAAACACCATATATTTT. The V gene is TRBV19, the J gene TRBJ1-3; 10 positions agree with TRBD1. CDR1 is LNHDA and CDR2 is SQIVND in the germline V gene (reference sequence). The V and J ends lost 1 base and 4 bases, in that order; junction bases with no gene match: 13. The CDR3 is 19 residues long.

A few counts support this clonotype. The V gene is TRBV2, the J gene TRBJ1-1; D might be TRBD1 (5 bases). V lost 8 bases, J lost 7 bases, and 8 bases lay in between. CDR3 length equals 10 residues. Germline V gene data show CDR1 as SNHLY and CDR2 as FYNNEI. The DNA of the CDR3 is TGTGCCAGCGGACAAATTGAAGCTTTCTTT. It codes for CASGQIEAFF.

The CDR3 region is CASSFSGGNQPQHF. As DNA, the CDR3 is TGTGCCAGCAGTTTCTCAGGGGGCAATCAGCCCCAGCATTTT. This chain links TRBV12-3 or TRBV12-4 with TRBJ1-5; D might be TRBD1 (6 bases). Trimming pared 3 bases from V and 2 bases from J, leaving 8 bases between. The CDR3 runs 14 residues.

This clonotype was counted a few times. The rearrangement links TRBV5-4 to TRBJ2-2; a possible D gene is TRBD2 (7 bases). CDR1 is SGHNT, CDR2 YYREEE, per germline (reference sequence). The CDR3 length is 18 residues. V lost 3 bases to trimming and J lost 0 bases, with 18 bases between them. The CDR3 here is CASSWGGHINTNTGELFF. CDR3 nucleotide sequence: TGTGCCAGCAGCTGGGGGGGACATATCAACACGAACACCGGGGAGCTGTTTTTT.

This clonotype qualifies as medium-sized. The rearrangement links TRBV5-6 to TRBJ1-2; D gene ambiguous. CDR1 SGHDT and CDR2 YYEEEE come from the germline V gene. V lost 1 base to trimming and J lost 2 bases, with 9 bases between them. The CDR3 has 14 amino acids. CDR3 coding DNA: TGTGCCAGCAGCTTGTTTAAGGGCAACTATGGCTACACCTTC. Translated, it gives CASSLFKGNYGYTF.

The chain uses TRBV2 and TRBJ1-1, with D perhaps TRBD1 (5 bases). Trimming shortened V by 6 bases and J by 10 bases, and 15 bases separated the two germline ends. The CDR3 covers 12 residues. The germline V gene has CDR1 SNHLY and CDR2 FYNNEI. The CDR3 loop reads CASRETGLAAFF. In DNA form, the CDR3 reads TGTGCCAGCAGGGAAACAGGTCTCGCAGCTTTCTTT.

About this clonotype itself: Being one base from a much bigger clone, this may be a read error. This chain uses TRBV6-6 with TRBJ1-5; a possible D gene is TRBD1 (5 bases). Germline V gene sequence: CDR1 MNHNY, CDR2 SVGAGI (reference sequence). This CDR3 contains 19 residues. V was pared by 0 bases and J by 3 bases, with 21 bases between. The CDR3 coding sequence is TGTGCCAGCAGTTACTCTGGGTGGGGCTCCCGGGAAGACAATCAGCCCCAGCATTTT. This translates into CASSYSGWGSREDNQPQHF.

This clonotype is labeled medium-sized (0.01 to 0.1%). Here the CDR3 DNA reads TGTGCCAGCTCACCACCGAGGGAGGGCACAGATACGCAGTATTTT. Translated, it gives CASSPPREGTDTQYF. The J gene is TRBJ2-3, the V gene TRBV18; D is perhaps TRBD2 (6 bases). Germline CDR1 reads KGHSH; CDR2 reads LQKENI. V lost 0 bases, J lost 1 base, and 8 bases lay in between. The CDR3 spans 15 residues.

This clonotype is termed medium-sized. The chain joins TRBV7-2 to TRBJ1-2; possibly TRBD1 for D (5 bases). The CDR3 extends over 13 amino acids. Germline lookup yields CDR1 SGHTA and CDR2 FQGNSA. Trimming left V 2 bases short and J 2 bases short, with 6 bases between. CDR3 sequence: CASSLNRNYGYTF. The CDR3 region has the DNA TGTGCCAGCAGCTTAAACAGGAACTATGGCTACACCTTC.